The sequence of this T cell receptor (beta chain) was determined in a study of blood T cell repertoires in COVID-19. At the level of the study: From T cells, B-cell-depleted T cells, or PBMCs came the material, which was cDNA or gDNA.

Deletions cut 5 bases from V and 1 base from J, with 3 bases between. This CDR3 region has 11 residues. Germline V gives CDR1 LGHNA, CDR2 YNFKEQ. One Seattle source followed patients from active infection through their disease course. The assay was immunoSEQ multiplex PCR, and TCRdb's table has in-frame clones only and misses some. Here the sample spans under 350,000 clones, around 90% being singletons. This sequence originates from a woman younger than 45 with COVID-19, enrolled during active disease. The sequenced material came from peripheral blood. The chain joins TRBV4-2 to TRBJ2-7; D not certain. The CDR3 sequence: CASSYSYEQYF. The CDR3 nucleotides are TGTGCCAGCAGCTATTCCTACGAGCAGTACTTC.